The T cell receptor (beta chain) described here comes from a study of blood T cells in healthy people across ages. Study as a whole: Per two T cells, template switching captured roughly one barcoded beta molecule.

On this clonotype: The junction differs from germline at one of its ends, possibly a read error.

A minimum of 6 million PBMCs was isolated per sample. The authors ran a second PCR of about 6 to 12 cycles using a sample-barcoded 5' primer and a J-beta primer mix. TCRdb re-derived calls from the 5' RACE reads in MiXCR, one entry per CDR3 protein. Among about 1,800,000 distinct CDR3 sequences listed, about 28% were seen once. Per the germline V gene, CDR1 is LGHDT and CDR2 is YNNKEL (reference sequence). The CDR3 spans 13 residues. The chain uses TRBV3-1 and TRBJ2-1, with D tentatively TRBD2 (7 bases). The sequence derives from a woman younger than 45 in good health. The sample was blood. CDR3 residues: CASNQGGRGERFF. CDR3 sequence (DNA): TGTGCCAGCAACCAAGGGGGGAGGGGAGAGAGGTTCTTC.